Listed here are 20 T cell receptor beta chains from one sample, sequenced in a study of blood T cell repertoires in COVID-19. The data were produced by immunoSEQ multiplex PCR, yet TCRdb's version contains in-frame clones alone and is incomplete. Here the sample spans roughly 150,000 clones, 79% being singletons. The sample was PBMCs or T cells enriched from blood (not recorded which). These receptors all stem from a woman in her seventies in a cohort exposed to, infected with or recovered from COVID-19 (not recorded which).

The V gene is TRBV10-3, the J gene TRBJ2-2; D is possibly TRBD2 (7 bases). The ends were cut back, 3 bases at V and 4 bases at J, with 12 bases in the middle. CDR1 ENHRY and CDR2 SYGVKD come from the germline V gene. CDR3 length equals 15 residues. For the CDR3, the DNA is TGTGCCATCAGTGAAAGGGGGGGAGGCACCGGGGAGCTGTTTTTT. Its protein is CAISERGGGTGELFF.

The rearrangement joins TRBV2 to TRBJ1-6; TRBD1 aligns across 8 bases. J gave up 7 bases and V 2 bases, and 4 bases lay outside the gene matches. The CDR3 length is 15 residues. Germline V gene sequence: CDR1 SNHLY, CDR2 FYNNEI. In nucleotides, the CDR3 is TGTGCCAGCAGTGAACGACAGGGGTGGAATTCACCCCTCCACTTT. This encodes CASSERQGWNSPLHF. Full variable domain (outside the CDR3, taken from reference TRBV2 and TRBJ1-6): EPEVTQTPSHQVTQMGQEVILRCVPISNHLYFYWYRQILGQKVEFLVSFYNNEISEKSEIFDDQFSVERPDGSNFTLKIRSTKLEDSAMYFCASSERQGWNSPLHFGNGTRLTVT.

This CDR3 reads CSASASGTDTQYF. The CDR3 bases are TGCAGTGCTAGTGCTAGCGGCACAGATACGCAGTATTTT. The chain recombines TRBV20-1 with TRBJ2-3, with D possibly TRBD2 on 6 matching bases. Germline lookup yields CDR1 DFQATT and CDR2 SNEGSKA (reference sequence). The CDR3 covers 13 residues. Trimming removed 3 bases at V and 1 base at J, with 8 bases between.

This clone was seen once. The chain couples TRBV24-1 to TRBJ2-7, with 10 positions matching TRBD1. The CDR3 covers 16 residues. Trimming at V came to 7 bases and at J to 3 bases, leaving 11 bases not matched to a gene. In germline, CDR1 is KGHDR, CDR2 SFDVKD. CDR3 region: CATSPLPGQGFYEQYF. The CDR3, as DNA: TGTGCCACCAGCCCTCTTCCGGGACAGGGGTTCTACGAGCAGTACTTC.

The chain carries TRBV7-8 and TRBJ2-7; possibly TRBD2 for D (6 bases). The V gene lost 2 bases and the J gene lost 1 base, with 18 bases spanning the gap. The CDR3 covers 17 residues. The germline gives CDR1 SGHVS, CDR2 FQNEAQ. In DNA, the CDR3 is TGTGCCAGCAGCTTAACCCCCCCCGGGGGTAGGTCCTACGAGCAGTACTTC. Its protein product is CASSLTPPGGRSYEQYF.

This clone was counted a few times. V and J are TRBV2 and TRBJ1-5; D may be TRBD1 (5 bases). Germline CDR1 SNHLY, CDR2 FYNNEI. With 6 bases removed from V and 1 base from J, the gap between germline ends came to 13 bases. This CDR3 has 15 amino acids. CDR3 coding DNA: TGTGCCAGCAGAGCTCCAGGGCAGAGCAATCAGCCCCAGCATTTT. Amino acids: CASRAPGQSNQPQHF.

V and J are TRBV27 and TRBJ2-2, with 15 bases fitting TRBD2. The CDR3 consists of 18 residues. Trimming removed 5 bases from V and 2 bases from J; junction bases left unmatched: 6. Germline loops: CDR1 MNHEY, CDR2 SMNVEV (reference sequence). CDR3 sequence: CASSRSGLAGGNTGELFF. Here the CDR3 DNA reads TGTGCCAGCAGTCGGTCGGGACTAGCGGGAGGAAACACCGGGGAGCTGTTTTTT.

This chain uses TRBV3-1 (or the pseudogene TRBV3-2) with TRBJ2-6; 7 positions match TRBD1. V gave up 3 bases and J gave up 0 bases; unmatched junction bases: 5. This CDR3 has 17 amino acids. The germline gives CDR1 LGHDT, CDR2 YNNKEL (reference sequence). The CDR3 reads CASSHTGVYSGANVLTF. Here the CDR3 DNA reads TGTGCCAGCAGCCACACAGGGGTTTACTCTGGGGCCAACGTCCTGACTTTC.

The rearrangement uses TRBV2 and TRBJ1-4; D gene unclear. The V and J ends lost 4 bases and 7 bases respectively, with 10 bases between them. Germline V gene sequence: CDR1 SNHLY, CDR2 FYNNEI. The length of the CDR3 is 13 residues. The CDR3 DNA is TGTGCCAGCAGTGTGGCGGGAAGTGAAAAACTGTTTTTT. This translates into CASSVAGSEKLFF.

This clone was recorded only once. The rearrangement links TRBV7-3 to TRBJ2-7; 7 bases line up with TRBD2. V dropped 5 bases and J dropped 7; count of bases not matched to a gene: 8. CDR3 length equals 13 residues. Germline CDR1 and CDR2: SGHTA and FQGTGA. As DNA, the CDR3 is TGTGCCAGCAGCAGCGGGGCGGTGGGGGAGCAGTACTTC. This encodes CASSSGAVGEQYF.

The rearrangement links TRBV4-1 to TRBJ2-1, with 10 bases identical to TRBD1. CDR1 is MGHRA and CDR2 is YSYEKL in the germline V gene. The length of the CDR3 is 15 residues. J was trimmed by 4 bases and V by 4 bases; bases with no gene match: 4. The CDR3 DNA reads TGCGCCAGCAGCCGAGGGACAGGGGTGTACAATGAGCAGTTCTTC. Its translation is CASSRGTGVYNEQFF.

This clone showed up just a few times. The rearrangement uses TRBV7-9 and TRBJ1-2; D is unclear. Per the germline V gene, CDR1 is SEHNR and CDR2 is FQNEAQ (reference sequence). With 1 base removed from V and 4 bases from J, the gap between germline ends came to 4 bases. This CDR3 has 12 amino acids. The CDR3 spells CASSLGGYGYTF. As DNA, the CDR3 is TGTGCCAGCAGCTTAGGCGGCTATGGCTACACCTTC.

The chain employs TRBV6-2 or TRBV6-3 and TRBJ1-6; the match to TRBD1 covers 7 bases. This CDR3 contains 16 residues. V shed 6 bases and J 11 bases; nucleotides not matched to a gene: 16. Germline loops: CDR1 MNHEY, CDR2 SVGEGT. CDR3 sequence reads: CASSALMTGRTTPLHF. CDR3 DNA sequence: TGTGCCAGCAGCGCCCTTATGACAGGGAGGACAACACCCCTCCACTTT.

The V gene is TRBV25-1, the J gene TRBJ2-3, with 9 bases fitting TRBD2. V gave up 3 bases and J gave up 4 bases; unmatched junction bases: 11. CDR3 length: 17 residues. Germline CDR1 MGHDK, CDR2 SYGVNS. The CDR3 protein is CASSEKRVAGVSDTQYF. CDR3 DNA: TGTGCCAGCAGTGAGAAGAGGGTAGCGGGAGTCTCAGATACGCAGTATTTT.

V gene TRBV19 combines with J gene TRBJ2-1; 10 bases agree with TRBD2. The junction had 3 bases not matched to a gene; V was cut back by 5 bases and J by 2 bases. Per germline, CDR1 LNHDA and CDR2 SQIVND (reference sequence). This CDR3 has 15 amino acids. CDR3 nucleotides: TGTGCCAGTAGTTTCCTAGCGGGAGCCTACAATGAGCAGTTCTTC. It encodes CASSFLAGAYNEQFF. Complete variable domain (other parts from reference TRBV19 and TRBJ2-1): DGGITQSPKYLFRKEGQNVTLSCEQNLNHDAMYWYRQDPGQGLRLIYYSQIVNDFQKGDIAEGYSVSREKKESFPLTVTSAQKNPTAFYLCASSFLAGAYNEQFFGPGTRLTVL.

J is TRBJ1-6 and V is TRBV7-3; D is uncertain. V was shortened by 4 bases and J by 6 bases, with 10 bases between the two germline ends. This CDR3 contains 14 residues. Germline V gene sequence: CDR1 SGHTA, CDR2 FQGTGA. CDR3 residues: CASSSDPPNSPLHF. As DNA, the CDR3 is TGTGCCAGCAGCTCAGATCCTCCTAATTCACCCCTCCACTTT.

V gene TRBV5-1 combines with J gene TRBJ2-3; TRBD2 agrees at 11 bases. CDR1 and CDR2 (germline): SGHRS, YFSETQ. This CDR3 is built from 15 residues. V dropped 4 bases and J dropped 1; count of bases not matched to a gene: 2. CDR3 loop: CASSRTSGRTDTQYF. CDR3 sequence (DNA): TGCGCCAGCAGCCGGACTAGCGGGCGCACAGATACGCAGTATTTT.

The chain employs TRBV6-6 and TRBJ2-5, with D tentatively TRBD1 (5 bases). CDR1 MNHNY and CDR2 SVGAGI come from the germline V gene (reference sequence). CDR3 length equals 14 residues. The ends were cut back, 2 bases at V and 2 bases at J, with 9 bases in the middle. In nucleotides, the CDR3 is TGTGCCAGCAGTTACGGGGCAGAACAAGAGACCCAGTACTTC. Translation gives CASSYGAEQETQYF.

The V gene is TRBV7-9, the J gene TRBJ1-3; D ambiguous. V dropped 2 bases and J dropped 1 base, with 6 bases sitting between them. The CDR3 consists of 14 residues. CDR1 is SEHNR, CDR2 FQNEAQ, per germline (reference sequence). CDR3 in amino acids: CASSLSVSGNTIYF. The CDR3 DNA reads TGTGCCAGCAGCTTATCCGTTTCTGGAAACACCATATATTTT.

The chain has TRBV30 and TRBJ2-7; TRBD1 is a possible D gene (5 bases). V was cut by 2 bases and J by 0 bases, with 17 bases left in between. The CDR3 is 16 residues long. Per germline, CDR1 GTSNPN and CDR2 SVGIG (reference sequence). The CDR3 is CAWSPPPGLGSYEQYF. CDR3 coding DNA: TGTGCCTGGAGTCCACCGCCAGGGCTTGGCTCCTACGAGCAGTACTTC.